These 31 T cell receptor beta chains were all obtained from the same sample, sequenced in a study of blood T cell repertoires in COVID-19. Clones were read by immunoSEQ multiplex PCR, and TCRdb kept only the in-frame ones, dropping some. Among approximately 93,000 clones listed, around 88% were seen once. The sequenced material came from peripheral blood. These receptors originate from a man aged 50-59 years with COVID-19, enrolled during active disease.

The chain combines TRBV5-1 with TRBJ2-5; D gene ambiguous. V lost 1 base and J 2 bases, leaving 9 bases between the germline ends. This CDR3 has 14 residues. Looked up from germline, CDR1 is SGHRS and CDR2 is YFSETQ. DNA of the CDR3: TGCGCCAGCAGCTTGATAACAGTACAAGAGACCCAGTACTTC. Its translation: CASSLITVQETQYF. The full variable domain, in which reference TRBV5-1 and TRBJ2-5 provide the parts outside the CDR3, is KAGVTQTPRYLIKTRGQQVTLSCSPISGHRSVSWYQQTPGQGLQFLFEYFSETQRNKGNFPGRFSGRQFSNSRSEMNVSTLELGDSALYLCASSLITVQETQYFGPGTRLLVL.

The rearrangement links TRBV4-3 to TRBJ1-4, with D possibly matching TRBD1 (5 bases). The CDR3 is 15 amino acids. Germline V CDR1 and CDR2: LGHNA, YSLEER. V dropped 0 bases and J dropped 8 bases, with 13 bases sitting between them. The CDR3 DNA is TGCGCCAGCAGCCAAGATGGGAGGGGAGGAGAAAAACTGTTTTTT. This translates into CASSQDGRGGEKLFF.

The CDR3 is CASSQEPGGRSPLHF. CDR3 coding DNA: TGCGCCAGCAGCCAAGAACCAGGGGGCCGTTCACCCCTCCACTTT. The chain links TRBV4-1 to TRBJ1-6, with TRBD1 identical over 8 bases. Germline CDR1 and CDR2: MGHRA and YSYEKL. V shed 0 bases, J shed 9 bases, and the junction held 4 bases outside the gene matches. This CDR3 has 15 residues.

V gene TRBV27 combines with J gene TRBJ2-1; 9 bases fit TRBD1. This CDR3 region has 17 residues. Germline V lookup: CDR1 MNHEY, CDR2 SMNVEV (reference sequence). Trimming removed 5 bases from V and 3 bases from J; junction bases left unmatched: 11. CDR3 nucleotide sequence: TGTGCCAGCAGTCAGTCCAACAGGGGGCGCATCTACAATGAGCAGTTCTTC. This translates into CASSQSNRGRIYNEQFF.

V and J are TRBV11-2 and TRBJ1-1; no firm D call. The V gene's germline CDR1 is SGHAT and CDR2 FQNNGV. Deletions cut 0 bases from V and 3 bases from J, with 5 bases between. CDR3 size: 13 residues. CDR3 region: CASSLERDTEAFF. Here the CDR3 DNA reads TGTGCCAGCAGCTTAGAACGCGACACTGAAGCTTTCTTT. The whole variable domain, filled in from reference TRBV11-2 and TRBJ1-1, reads EAGVAQSPRYKIIEKRQSVAFWCNPISGHATLYWYQQILGQGPKLLIQFQNNGVVDDSQLPKDRFSAERLKGVDSTLKIQPAKLEDSAVYLCASSLERDTEAFFGQGTRLTVV.

In its sample, this clone was seen a few times. The V call is TRBV5-5, the J call TRBJ2-1; 10 nucleotides align to TRBD2. CDR1 is SGHKS, CDR2 YYEKEE, per germline (reference sequence). The length of the CDR3 is 19 residues. J lost 1 base, V lost 3 bases, and 13 bases had no gene match. CDR3 in amino acids: CASSWRLERGGSSYNEQFF. The CDR3 coding sequence is TGTGCCAGCAGCTGGCGACTGGAGCGGGGGGGCTCTTCCTACAATGAGCAGTTCTTC.

The gene calls are TRBV7-8 and TRBJ1-2; D gene uncertain. The CDR3 extends over 15 amino acids. Germline loops: CDR1 SGHVS, CDR2 FQNEAQ. V was cut by 2 bases and J by 2 bases, with 12 bases left in between. The CDR3 nucleotides read TGTGCCAGCAGCTTAATGCCGACGGGAAACTATGGCTACACCTTC. Translation gives CASSLMPTGNYGYTF.

The rearrangement uses TRBV15 and TRBJ2-2; D is perhaps TRBD2 (6 bases). Germline V gene lookup returns CDR1 LNHNV and CDR2 YYDKDF (reference sequence). The V and J ends lost 1 base and 7 bases respectively, with 22 bases between them. The CDR3 is 18 amino acids. The chain's CDR3 is CATSRVRARGGFGGELFF. CDR3 sequence (DNA): TGTGCCACCAGCAGAGTTCGAGCCCGAGGAGGGTTTGGCGGGGAGCTGTTTTTT.

This clone was counted between two and nine times. The chain joins TRBV14 to TRBJ2-1; 10 nucleotides line up with TRBD2. From germline, CDR1 is SGHDN and CDR2 FVKESK. With V trimmed by 4 bases and J by 14 bases, 8 bases remained unmatched. This CDR3 contains 13 residues. DNA for the CDR3: TGTGCCAGCAGCCCACAAGCGGGGGGGCCCGAGTTCTTC. Encoded protein: CASSPQAGGPEFF.

The rearrangement links TRBV12-3 or TRBV12-4 to TRBJ1-2; D is undetermined. The length of the CDR3 is 13 residues. V was shortened by 6 bases and J by 5 bases, with 13 bases between the two germline ends. DNA for the CDR3: TGTGCCAGCAGGGTAATAGGAGTATATGGCTACACCTTC. Residues: CASRVIGVYGYTF.

This clone was seen once. J is TRBJ1-5 and V is TRBV10-3; D unresolved. The germline V and J ends were trimmed by 4 bases and 4 bases, with 5 bases remaining between them. The length of the CDR3 is 12 residues. Germline V gene lookup returns CDR1 ENHRY and CDR2 SYGVKD. The CDR3 region has the DNA TGTGCCATCAGTGGGGAGAATCAGCCCCAGCATTTT. Translating it yields CAISGENQPQHF.

This chain joins TRBV5-1 and TRBJ2-5, with a weak D call TRBD2 (6 bases). The V gene's germline CDR1 is SGHRS and CDR2 YFSETQ. The CDR3 is 13 amino acids. Between the trimmed V and J ends, which lost 1 base and 5 bases, there was a span of 9 bases. CDR3 sequence (DNA): TGCGCCAGCAGCTTGTTTGCGGGGGAGACCCAGTACTTC. Translating gives CASSLFAGETQYF.

The V and J genes are TRBV4-3 and TRBJ1-2; 7 nucleotides match TRBD1. CDR1 and CDR2 from the germline V gene are LGHNA and YSLEER. V lost 3 bases to trimming and J lost 5 bases; unmatched junction nucleotides: 12. The CDR3 runs to 16 residues. The CDR3 DNA sequence: TGCGCCAGCAGCCACTTAGGGGGCAGGGGCTCGTATGGCTACACCTTC. Protein product: CASSHLGGRGSYGYTF.

The chain has TRBV2 and TRBJ1-3; TRBD1 matches 7 bases. Per the germline V gene, CDR1 is SNHLY and CDR2 is FYNNEI. The CDR3 extends over 13 amino acids. Losses at the gene ends were 6 bases for V and 6 bases for J; bases not matched to a gene: 5. The DNA of the CDR3 is TGTGCCAGCAGCATGACAGGGACAAACACCATATATTTT. As protein: CASSMTGTNTIYF.

The chain is built from TRBV27 and TRBJ1-5; no firm D call. Germline V gene data show CDR1 as MNHEY and CDR2 as SMNVEV (reference sequence). The CDR3 sequence is 15 residues long. Trimming cost V 3 bases and J 1 base, with 10 bases left between them. CDR3 protein: CASSFTGLSNQPQHF. The CDR3 nucleotides are TGTGCCAGCAGTTTTACGGGGTTGAGCAATCAGCCCCAGCATTTT.

V usage is TRBV3-1 (or the pseudogene TRBV3-2) and J usage is TRBJ2-7, with TRBD2 matching over 8 bases. Germline-derived CDR1 and CDR2 are LGHDT and YNNKEL (reference sequence). The CDR3 is 15 amino acids. Losses at the gene ends were 5 bases for V and 6 bases for J; bases not matched to a gene: 12. The CDR3 DNA reads as TGTGCCAGCAGCGCTAAGGGCGGGGGGTCCGCCGAGCAGTACTTC. Protein: CASSAKGGGSAEQYF.

The chain has TRBV5-4 and TRBJ2-5; D is uncertain. Deletions cut 0 bases from V and 4 bases from J, with 10 bases between. The CDR3 runs to 14 residues. Per the germline V gene, CDR1 is SGHNT and CDR2 is YYREEE (reference sequence). The CDR3 protein is CASSLAGYSETQYF. The CDR3 DNA reads TGTGCCAGCAGCTTGGCCGGGTACTCAGAGACCCAGTACTTC.

The rearrangement uses TRBV18 and TRBJ1-5, with 7 bases fitting TRBD1. The V gene's germline CDR1 is KGHSH and CDR2 LQKENI. V gave up 2 bases and J gave up 0 bases; unmatched junction bases: 4. The CDR3 runs to 16 residues. The CDR3, as DNA: TGTGCCAGCTCACCAGGCAGGGGGAATAGCAATCAGCCCCAGCATTTT. It codes for CASSPGRGNSNQPQHF.

The chain has TRBV7-3 and TRBJ2-1; D unclear. This CDR3 region has 13 residues. Trimming took 1 base from V and 8 from J, leaving 9 bases between them. Per germline, CDR1 SGHTA and CDR2 FQGTGA. CDR3 region: CASSLNLYDEQFF. The CDR3 coding sequence is TGTGCCAGCAGCTTAAACCTATACGATGAGCAGTTCTTC.

This chain connects TRBV3-1 (or the pseudogene TRBV3-2) to TRBJ2-1; 8 bases match TRBD1. In germline, CDR1 is LGHDT, CDR2 YNNKEL (reference sequence). J gave up 0 bases and V 4 bases, and 11 bases lay outside the gene matches. The CDR3 has 18 amino acids. CDR3 loop: CASSRRTGRPSSYNEQFF. The CDR3 nucleotides are TGTGCCAGCAGCCGACGGACAGGGAGGCCAAGCTCCTACAATGAGCAGTTCTTC.

J is TRBJ2-7 and V is TRBV11-2; tentative D call: TRBD1 (5 bases). CDR1 and CDR2 (germline): SGHAT, FQNNGV. The CDR3 sequence is 14 residues long. Trimming shortened V by 4 bases and J by 6 bases, and 16 bases separated the two germline ends. As DNA, the CDR3 is TGTGCCAGCAGCTCCTCCTACCAGGGCGGCGAGCAGTACTTC. Residues: CASSSSYQGGEQYF.

The genes are TRBV6-1 and TRBJ1-3, with D perhaps matching TRBD1 (6 bases). The CDR3 consists of 16 residues. In germline, CDR1 is MNHNS, CDR2 SASEGT. Trimming pared 2 bases from V and 2 bases from J, leaving 13 bases between. The CDR3, as DNA: TGTGCCAGCAGTGAAATCGCAGGGGCGGCTGGAAACACCATATATTTT. Translated, it gives CASSEIAGAAGNTIYF.

The chain carries TRBV7-9 and TRBJ2-1; perhaps TRBD2 as D (6 bases). Trimming shortened V by 1 base and J by 10 bases, and 17 bases separated the two germline ends. The CDR3 runs to 15 residues. Germline CDR1 reads SEHNR; CDR2 reads FQNEAQ (reference sequence). The DNA for the CDR3 is TGTGCCAGCAGCTTAGAAGGGTTCGGGGGAACCGAGCAGTTCTTC. It is translated as CASSLEGFGGTEQFF.

This clone was seen more than once but under ten times. The chain has TRBV3-1 (or the pseudogene TRBV3-2) and TRBJ2-2; D may be TRBD2 (6 bases). Between the trimmed V and J ends, which lost 5 bases and 5 bases, there was a span of 18 bases. Germline V gene sequence: CDR1 LGHDT, CDR2 YNNKEL (reference sequence). CDR3 length: 16 amino acids. CDR3 in amino acids: CASSYSGTLTTGELFF. DNA for the CDR3: TGTGCCAGCAGCTACTCCGGGACTCTTACGACCGGGGAGCTGTTTTTT.

The genes are TRBV9 and TRBJ1-1; D is perhaps TRBD1 (6 bases). The germline V gene has CDR1 SGDLS and CDR2 YYNGEE. Trimming removed 4 bases from V and 5 bases from J, with 18 bases in between. This CDR3 is 15 amino acids long. The CDR3, as DNA: TGTGCCAGCAGCCCCGTCACAGGGAGACGTACTGAAGCTTTCTTT. Its protein is CASSPVTGRRTEAFF.

The V call is TRBV6-5, the J call TRBJ2-7, with D unresolved. The CDR3 has 13 amino acids. The ends were cut back, 7 bases at V and 2 bases at J, with 12 bases in the middle. The germline gives CDR1 MNHEY, CDR2 SVGAGI. The CDR3 DNA reads as TGTGCCAGCAAATCGGCAGACACCTACGAGCAGTACTTC. As protein: CASKSADTYEQYF.

The chain uses TRBV4-3 and TRBJ1-1, with unresolved D. Trimming left V 0 bases short and J 0 bases short, with 5 bases between. Germline-derived CDR1 and CDR2 are LGHNA and YSLEER. This CDR3 spans 14 amino acids. The CDR3: CASSQDNLNTEAFF. The CDR3, as DNA: TGCGCCAGCAGCCAAGATAACTTGAACACTGAAGCTTTCTTT.

The genes are TRBV10-3 and TRBJ1-6; D remains unclear. Germline lookup yields CDR1 ENHRY and CDR2 SYGVKD. The V and J ends lost 6 bases and 3 bases respectively, with 12 bases between them. This CDR3 region has 15 residues. The CDR3 sequence: CAIRAQASYNSPLHF. DNA of the CDR3: TGTGCCATCAGGGCCCAGGCGAGCTATAATTCACCCCTCCACTTT.

The chain links TRBV3-1 (or the pseudogene TRBV3-2) to TRBJ1-3; D remains ambiguous. V lost 4 bases and J lost 0, with 13 bases in between. The CDR3 covers 16 residues. Germline CDR1 is LGHDT and CDR2 is YNNKEL (reference sequence). The CDR3 DNA is TGTGCCAGCAGCCTCAGAATCGGGTCCTCTGGAAACACCATATATTTT. The encoded protein is CASSLRIGSSGNTIYF.

CDR3 coding DNA: TGTGCCACCAGCAGAGTACTAGCGGGGTCAGATACGCAGTATTTT. Translating gives CATSRVLAGSDTQYF. The rearrangement links TRBV15 to TRBJ2-3; TRBD2 matches at 10 bases. V was pared by 1 base and J by 4 bases, with 2 bases of the junction left unmatched. The germline gives CDR1 LNHNV, CDR2 YYDKDF (reference sequence). The CDR3 runs to 15 residues.

The V and J genes are TRBV5-1 and TRBJ2-7; weak D call: TRBD2 (6 bases). The V gene lost 3 bases and the J gene lost 5 bases, with 12 bases spanning the gap. CDR1 and CDR2 (germline): SGHRS, YFSETQ. The CDR3 runs 13 residues. The CDR3 region is CASSSNGGNEQYF. The DNA for the CDR3 is TGCGCCAGCAGCTCGAATGGGGGGAACGAGCAGTACTTC.